The present entry profiles one TCR beta chain with its context. As yet, its antigen is unknown. Time point reported: pretreatment peripheral blood. Germline V gives CDR1 SEHNR, CDR2 FQNEAQ (reference sequence). The CDR3 sequence is 14 residues long. Unmatched junction bases numbered 5, after V lost 5 bases and J lost 2 bases. The data derive from a study of PD-L1 blockade in urothelial cancer. On the study more broadly: Median blood clonality was approximately 0.08, with about 80,000 unique TCRs.

Study findings and constraints: Better progression-free and overall survival followed lower pretreatment blood clonality.

Sequenced by immunoSEQ multiplex PCR; TCRdb stores in-frame clones only, minus some. This table has more than 45,000 clones, roughly 80% appearing once. The specimen was PBMCs, collected around atezolizumab (anti-PD-L1) treatment. The J gene is TRBJ2-5, the V gene TRBV7-9; 7 bases are shared with TRBD1. This sequence was found in a man aged 70 or older with urothelial cancer. The CDR3 here is CASSPGQPQETQYF. In DNA form, the CDR3 reads TGTGCCAGCAGCCCGGGACAGCCTCAAGAGACCCAGTACTTC.